The 3 T cell receptor beta chains presented below share a single source sample, sequenced in a study of cytomegalovirus exposure and HLA in healthy donors listed by TCRdb under 2017. The library was produced with the immunoSEQ multiplex PCR assay. Sourced from immuneACCESS, this table was stored by TCRdb with only in-frame sequences that have V and J called. A share of the clones is absent; for the studies checked, an unresolved V gene accounts for under half, and the remainder has no known explanation. Across this sample there are roughly 300,000 clones, with 87% seen only once. Jointly, the top ten make up approximately 1.1% of the sample. The sequenced sample consisted of PBMCs. Receptors originate from a woman in her thirties in good health and CMV-seropositive.

This chain links TRBV11-2 with TRBJ1-1; 7 bases map to TRBD1. V gave up 2 bases and J gave up 4 bases; unmatched junction bases: 13. This CDR3 has 17 residues. The germline V gene has CDR1 SGHAT and CDR2 FQNNGV. CDR3 sequence (DNA): TGTGCCAGCAGCTTACTTAGAGGCAGGGGGGGGAGCACTGAAGCTTTCTTT. This translates into CASSLLRGRGGSTEAFF.

The J gene is TRBJ2-7, the V gene TRBV27; D uncertain. This CDR3 is built from 15 residues. Trimming took off 0 bases at V and 0 bases at J, with 9 bases between the two ends. Germline V CDR1 and CDR2: MNHEY, SMNVEV (reference sequence). The CDR3 DNA is TGTGCCAGCAGTTTATCCCCGGTTGTCTCCTACGAGCAGTACTTC. Its protein is CASSLSPVVSYEQYF.

The gene calls are TRBV5-6 and TRBJ1-2, with D uncertain. Germline assignment: CDR1 SGHDT and CDR2 YYEEEE. Trimming pared 4 bases from V and 8 bases from J, leaving 9 bases between. The CDR3 loop spans 11 amino acids. This chain's CDR3 is CASSQLGGYTF. The CDR3 bases are TGTGCCAGCAGCCAACTAGGGGGCTACACCTTC.